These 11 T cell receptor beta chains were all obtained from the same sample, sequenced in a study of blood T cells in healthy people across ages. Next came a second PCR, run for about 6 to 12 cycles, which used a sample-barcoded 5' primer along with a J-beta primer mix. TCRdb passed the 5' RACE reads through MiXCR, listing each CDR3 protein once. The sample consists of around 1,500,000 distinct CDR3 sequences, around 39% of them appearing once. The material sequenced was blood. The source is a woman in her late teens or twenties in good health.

The CDR3 loop reads CASSPGHNAGGADEQYF. The CDR3, as DNA: TGTGCCAGCAGCCCAGGGCATAATGCAGGGGGCGCGGACGAGCAGTACTTC. The rearrangement joins TRBV7-9 to TRBJ2-7; 8 nucleotides match TRBD1. The germline gives CDR1 SEHNR, CDR2 FQNEAQ (reference sequence). The CDR3 is 17 amino acids. With V trimmed by 5 bases and J by 5 bases, 17 bases remained unmatched.

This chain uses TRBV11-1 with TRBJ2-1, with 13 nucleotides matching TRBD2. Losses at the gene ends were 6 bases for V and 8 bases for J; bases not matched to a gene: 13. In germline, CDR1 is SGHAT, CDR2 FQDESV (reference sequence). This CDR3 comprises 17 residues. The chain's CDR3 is CASRRPGTSGAMYEQFF. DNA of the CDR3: TGTGCCAGCAGACGACCCGGGACTAGCGGGGCTATGTATGAGCAGTTCTTC.

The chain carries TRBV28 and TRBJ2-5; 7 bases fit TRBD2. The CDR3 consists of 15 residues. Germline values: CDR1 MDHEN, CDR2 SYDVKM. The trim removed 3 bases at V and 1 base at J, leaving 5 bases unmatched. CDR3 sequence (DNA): TGTGCCAGCAGTTTGGCGGGACTAACCCAAGAGACCCAGTACTTC. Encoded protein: CASSLAGLTQETQYF.

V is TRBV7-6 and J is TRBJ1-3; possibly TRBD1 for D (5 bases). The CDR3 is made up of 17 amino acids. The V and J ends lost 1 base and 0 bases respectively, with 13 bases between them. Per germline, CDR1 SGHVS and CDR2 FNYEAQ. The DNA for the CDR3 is TGTGCCAGCAGCTTAGGGCCAGGGTCAAGCTCTGGAAACACCATATATTTT. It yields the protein CASSLGPGSSSGNTIYF.

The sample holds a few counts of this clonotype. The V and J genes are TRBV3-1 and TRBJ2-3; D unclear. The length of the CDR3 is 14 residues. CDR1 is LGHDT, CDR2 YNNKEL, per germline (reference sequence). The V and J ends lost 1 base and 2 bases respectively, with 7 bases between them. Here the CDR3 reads CASSQGVVTDTQYF. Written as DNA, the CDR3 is TGTGCCAGCAGCCAAGGAGTTGTCACAGATACGCAGTATTTT.

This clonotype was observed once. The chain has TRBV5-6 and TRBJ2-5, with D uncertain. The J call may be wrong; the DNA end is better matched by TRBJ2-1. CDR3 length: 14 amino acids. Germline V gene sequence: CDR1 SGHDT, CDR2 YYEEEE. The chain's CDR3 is CASSLEARQETQFF. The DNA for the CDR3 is TGTGCCAGCAGCTTGGAGGCCAGGCAAGAGACCCAGTTCTTC.

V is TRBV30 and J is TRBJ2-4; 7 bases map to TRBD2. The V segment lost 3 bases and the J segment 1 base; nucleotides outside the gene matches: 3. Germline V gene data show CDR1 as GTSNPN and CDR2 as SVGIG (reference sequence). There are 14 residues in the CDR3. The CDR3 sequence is CAWSTRGAKNIQYF. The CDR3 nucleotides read TGTGCCTGGAGCACGCGGGGGGCCAAAAACATTCAGTACTTC.

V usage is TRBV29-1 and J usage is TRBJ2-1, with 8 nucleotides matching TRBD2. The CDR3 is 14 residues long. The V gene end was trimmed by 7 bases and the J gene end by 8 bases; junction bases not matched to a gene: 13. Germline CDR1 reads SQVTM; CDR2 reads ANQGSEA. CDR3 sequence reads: CSARGGTSMDEQFF. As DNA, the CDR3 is TGCAGCGCCCGAGGGGGGACTAGTATGGATGAGCAGTTCTTC.

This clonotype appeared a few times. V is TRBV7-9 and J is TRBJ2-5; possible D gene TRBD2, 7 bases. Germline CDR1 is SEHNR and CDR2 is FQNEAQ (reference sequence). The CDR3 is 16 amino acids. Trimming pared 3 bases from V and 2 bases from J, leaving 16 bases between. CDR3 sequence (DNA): TGTGCCAGCAGCTTCATTATACAGGGAGGGCAAGAGACCCAGTACTTC. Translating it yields CASSFIIQGGQETQYF.

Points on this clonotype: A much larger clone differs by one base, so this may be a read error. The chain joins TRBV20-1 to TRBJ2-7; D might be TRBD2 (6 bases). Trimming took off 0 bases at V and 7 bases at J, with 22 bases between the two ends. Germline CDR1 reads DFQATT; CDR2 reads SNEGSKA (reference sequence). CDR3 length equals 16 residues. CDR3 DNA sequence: TGCAGTGCTAGAGATCTGACGGGACTTAACTACAATGAGCAGTACTTC. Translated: CSARDLTGLNYNEQYF.

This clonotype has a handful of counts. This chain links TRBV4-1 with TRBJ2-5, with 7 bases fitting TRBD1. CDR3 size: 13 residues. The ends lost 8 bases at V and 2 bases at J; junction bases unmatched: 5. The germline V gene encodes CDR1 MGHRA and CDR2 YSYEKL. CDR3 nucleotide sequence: TGCGCCAGCGGGACAGAGACTCAAGAGACCCAGTACTTC. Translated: CASGTETQETQYF.